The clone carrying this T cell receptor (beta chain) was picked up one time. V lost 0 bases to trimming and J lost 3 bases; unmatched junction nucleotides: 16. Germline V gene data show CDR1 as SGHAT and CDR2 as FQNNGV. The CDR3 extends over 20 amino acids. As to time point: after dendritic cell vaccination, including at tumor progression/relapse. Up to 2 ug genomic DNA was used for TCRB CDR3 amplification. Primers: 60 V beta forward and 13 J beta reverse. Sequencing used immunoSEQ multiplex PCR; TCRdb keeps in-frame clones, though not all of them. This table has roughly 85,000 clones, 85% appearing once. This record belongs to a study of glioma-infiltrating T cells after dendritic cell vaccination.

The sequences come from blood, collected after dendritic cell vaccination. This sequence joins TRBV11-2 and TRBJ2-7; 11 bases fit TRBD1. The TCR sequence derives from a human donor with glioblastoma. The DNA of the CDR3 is TGTGCCAGCAGCTTAGAATGGACAGGGGGCTATTTTAGCGGGAGCTACGAGCAGTACTTC. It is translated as CASSLEWTGGYFSGSYEQYF.